This T cell receptor beta chain comes out of a study of Graves' ophthalmopathy and Graves' hyperthyroidism. V gave up 1 base and J gave up 7 bases, with 19 bases separating them. This CDR3 has 16 residues. Germline-derived CDR1 and CDR2 are LNHNV and YYDKDF (reference sequence). Amplification of the TCR beta CDR3 regions used RNA transcripts (as template). The library came from an HTBI-primed first-round RT-PCR and a second-round multiplex PCR. TCRdb reanalysed the multiplex PCR reads using MiXCR and keeps one entry per CDR3 protein. This table holds more than 550,000 distinct CDR3 sequences, over 40% found once. This clonotype was detected ten times or more.

This clonotype was sampled from an adult man with Graves' ophthalmopathy. This chain joins TRBV15 and TRBJ2-5; perhaps TRBD1 as D (6 bases). Sequenced sample: peripheral blood. CDR3 residues: CATSRVPSIDRWTQYF. CDR3 nucleotide sequence: TGTGCCACCAGCAGAGTTCCCTCTATAGACAGGTGGACCCAGTACTTC.